Each of the 26 T cell receptor beta chains below was sequenced from the same sample in a study of T cell responses to AZD1222 COVID-19 vaccine. TCRdb's copy holds only in-frame clones and misses some; the assay was immunoSEQ multiplex PCR. The table records some 190,000 clones, 85% to 90% of them present only once. The material was peripheral blood, obtained on day 0 of AZD1222 vaccination. The receptors derive from an adult in good health.

The rearrangement links TRBV6-5 to TRBJ2-7; no firm D call. This CDR3 is 14 amino acids long. Germline CDR1 is MNHEY and CDR2 is SVGAGI. V shed 3 bases and J shed 2 bases, with 11 bases lying between them. The DNA of the CDR3 is TGTGCCAGCAGTTATACCGACAAGACCTACGAGCAGTACTTC. This codes for CASSYTDKTYEQYF.

The chain uses TRBV7-6 and TRBJ1-3, with 8 bases identical to TRBD1. With V trimmed by 5 bases and J by 0 bases, 6 bases remained unmatched. CDR1 and CDR2 (germline): SGHVS, FNYEAQ. This CDR3 spans 16 amino acids. The CDR3 DNA reads TGTGCCAGCAGCCCAACAGGGGGAAACTCTGGAAACACCATATATTTT. Its protein product is CASSPTGGNSGNTIYF.

V gene TRBV6-4 combines with J gene TRBJ2-4; D ambiguous. V shed 0 bases and J shed 0 bases, with 9 bases lying between them. Per germline, CDR1 MRHNA and CDR2 SNTAGT. The CDR3 totals 16 residues. CDR3 nucleotides: TGTGCCAGCAGTGACTCGAAGGCCTTAGCCAAAAACATTCAGTACTTC. It is translated as CASSDSKALAKNIQYF.

The CDR3 reads CASRGLNTGELFF. The CDR3 nucleotides read TGTGCCAGCCGGGGACTGAACACCGGGGAGCTGTTTTTT. V gene TRBV10-3 combines with J gene TRBJ2-2, with D perhaps TRBD2 (6 bases). V gave up 10 bases and J gave up 1 base, with 10 bases separating them. Looked up from germline, CDR1 is ENHRY and CDR2 is SYGVKD. CDR3 size: 13 residues.

The chain uses TRBV7-9 and TRBJ2-3, with D hard to call. Germline CDR1 is SEHNR and CDR2 is FQNEAQ (reference sequence). This CDR3 spans 15 amino acids. V was pared by 7 bases and J by 4 bases, with 18 bases between. CDR3 loop: CASTVPQVDPDTQYF. CDR3 DNA: TGTGCCAGCACCGTACCTCAGGTTGACCCAGATACGCAGTATTTT.

This chain links TRBV10-1 with TRBJ1-3; D gene ambiguous. The V end lost 4 bases, the J end lost 4 bases, and 8 bases lay between the germline ends. CDR3 length equals 13 residues. Germline loops: CDR1 WNHNN, CDR2 SYGVQD (reference sequence). This CDR3 is CASSVEEGNTIYF. The CDR3 region has the DNA TGCGCCAGCAGTGTGGAAGAGGGAAACACCATATATTTT.

This sequence joins TRBV14 and TRBJ2-7; tentatively, D is TRBD2 (6 bases). Germline values: CDR1 SGHDN, CDR2 FVKESK. Trimming cost V 0 bases and J 2 bases, with 17 bases left between them. CDR3 length: 17 amino acids. The CDR3 region is CASSQDSRGYLAYEQYF. DNA for the CDR3: TGTGCCAGCAGCCAAGATTCTCGGGGGTATTTAGCCTACGAGCAGTACTTC.

The chain carries TRBV9 and TRBJ2-7; 9 bases line up with TRBD1. This CDR3 contains 15 residues. Germline CDR1 SGDLS, CDR2 YYNGEE. V lost 3 bases to trimming and J lost 5 bases; unmatched junction nucleotides: 9. DNA for the CDR3: TGTGCCAGCAGCGGACGGACAGGGGATTCCGACGAGCAGTACTTC. It encodes CASSGRTGDSDEQYF.

The chain joins TRBV7-9 to TRBJ2-7, with TRBD2 as a possible D gene (5 bases). Germline CDR1 is SEHNR and CDR2 is FQNEAQ (reference sequence). V was trimmed by 5 bases and J by 5 bases, leaving 13 bases between them. The CDR3 has 13 amino acids. This chain's CDR3 is CASSPSGSHEQYV. DNA of the CDR3: TGTGCCAGCAGCCCCTCGGGGTCCCACGAGCAGTACGTC.

The chain has TRBV27 and TRBJ1-1; no reliable D call. Germline CDR1 reads MNHEY; CDR2 reads SMNVEV (reference sequence). Trimming removed 3 bases from V and 4 bases from J, with 15 bases in between. This CDR3 comprises 15 residues. The CDR3 sequence: CASSLFGPVGTEAFF. The CDR3 DNA reads TGTGCCAGCAGTTTGTTTGGCCCAGTCGGCACTGAAGCTTTCTTT.

CDR3 in DNA: TGTGCCAGCAGCTTAGGGACAGGGAACCCATATAGCAATCAGCCCCAGCATTTT. Translated, it gives CASSLGTGNPYSNQPQHF. The rearrangement uses TRBV7-9 and TRBJ1-5, with 8 bases fitting TRBD1. Germline V CDR1 and CDR2: SEHNR, FQNEAQ (reference sequence). There are 18 residues in the CDR3. The V and J ends lost 1 base and 0 bases, in that order; junction bases with no gene match: 8.

The V gene is TRBV4-1, the J gene TRBJ1-5, with D maybe TRBD1 (6 bases). Germline loops: CDR1 MGHRA, CDR2 YSYEKL. V dropped 1 base and J dropped 3 bases, with 16 bases sitting between them. The CDR3 extends over 17 amino acids. In DNA form, the CDR3 reads TGCGCCAGCAGCCAAGTAGTGTCAGGGGATTCCAATCAGCCCCAGCATTTT. This sequence encodes CASSQVVSGDSNQPQHF.

V and J are TRBV25-1 and TRBJ2-1; TRBD1 matches at 9 bases. J lost 8 bases, V lost 5 bases, and 7 bases had no gene match. The length of the CDR3 is 14 residues. The germline V gene encodes CDR1 MGHDK and CDR2 SYGVNS. CDR3 residues: CASSSGQGLDEQFF. The CDR3 region has the DNA TGTGCCAGCAGTTCGGGACAGGGTTTAGATGAGCAGTTCTTC.

The chain has TRBV5-6 and TRBJ2-3, with 8 bases lining up with TRBD1. The CDR3 is 14 residues long. The V segment lost 0 bases and the J segment 6 bases; nucleotides outside the gene matches: 3. Germline CDR1 SGHDT, CDR2 YYEEEE. The CDR3 sequence is CASSLGTGSDTQYF. The CDR3 DNA reads TGTGCCAGCAGCTTGGGGACAGGGAGCGATACGCAGTATTTT.

J is TRBJ1-4 and V is TRBV27; D is ambiguous. The CDR3 contains 14 residues. Germline V CDR1 and CDR2: MNHEY, SMNVEV (reference sequence). V lost 3 bases to trimming and J lost 9 bases, with 14 bases between them. The CDR3 region is CASSFLPIDKKLFF. As DNA, the CDR3 is TGTGCCAGCAGTTTCCTACCAATCGATAAAAAACTGTTTTTT. The full variable domain, completed using reference TRBV27 and TRBJ1-4, is EAQVTQNPRYLITVTGKKLTVTCSQNMNHEYMSWYRQDPGLGLRQIYYSMNVEVTDKGDVPEGYKVSRKEKRNFPLILESPSPNQTSLYFCASSFLPIDKKLFFGSGTQLSVL.

The genes are TRBV6-6 and TRBJ2-7; D gene unclear. The germline gives CDR1 MNHNY, CDR2 SVGAGI (reference sequence). Trimming cost V 8 bases and J 8 bases, with 16 bases left between them. This CDR3 is 12 amino acids long. The chain's CDR3 is CASGSSYGQQYF. The CDR3 bases are TGTGCCAGCGGCTCCTCTTATGGCCAGCAGTACTTC.

There are a few counts of this clone. This chain uses TRBV27 with TRBJ2-6; unclear D gene. The CDR3 is made up of 15 amino acids. With 2 bases removed from V and 0 bases from J, the gap between germline ends came to 5 bases. Per the germline V gene, CDR1 is MNHEY and CDR2 is SMNVEV (reference sequence). The CDR3 DNA reads as TGTGCCAGCAGTTTAGACCCCTCTGGGGCCAACGTCCTGACTTTC. Translating it yields CASSLDPSGANVLTF.

This clone was counted a few times. The chain joins TRBV30 to TRBJ2-5; a possible D gene is TRBD2 (6 bases). The germline V gene encodes CDR1 GTSNPN and CDR2 SVGIG (reference sequence). The germline V and J ends were trimmed by 8 bases and 2 bases, with 12 bases remaining between them. The CDR3 has 12 residues. The CDR3 DNA follows: TGTGCCCACGATCGGGGGCAAGAGACCCAGTACTTC. This gives the protein CAHDRGQETQYF.

The chain carries TRBV19 and TRBJ1-5; no clear D gene. CDR1 LNHDA and CDR2 SQIVND come from the germline V gene (reference sequence). The V end was cut by 3 bases, the J end by 1 base, with 10 bases between. This CDR3 spans 15 amino acids. The CDR3 DNA is TGTGCCAGTAGTATTGATAACCAGAGCAATCAGCCCCAGCATTTT. It specifies CASSIDNQSNQPQHF.

The J gene is TRBJ1-2, the V gene TRBV28; D is ambiguous. CDR1 is MDHEN and CDR2 is SYDVKM in the germline V gene. Between the trimmed V and J ends, which lost 7 bases and 7 bases, there was a span of 19 bases. The CDR3 consists of 14 residues. The CDR3 region has the DNA TGTGCCAGCACCCCTCCGCCGGCAGGACGTGGCTACACCTTC. It specifies CASTPPPAGRGYTF.

The chain combines TRBV4-1 with TRBJ1-1; D perhaps matches TRBD1 (5 bases). CDR1 and CDR2 (germline): MGHRA, YSYEKL. The V and J ends lost 5 bases and 0 bases respectively, with 13 bases between them. The CDR3 is 15 amino acids. DNA of the CDR3: TGCGCCAGCAGCGAAGGGGTGGGAATGAACACTGAAGCTTTCTTT. Protein: CASSEGVGMNTEAFF.

V is TRBV12-3 or TRBV12-4 and J is TRBJ2-7; 7 positions match TRBD1. CDR3 size: 13 residues. The trim removed 10 bases at V and 1 base at J, leaving 7 bases unmatched. The CDR3 protein is CATKQGESYEQYF. CDR3 nucleotides: TGTGCCACCAAGCAGGGGGAGTCCTACGAGCAGTACTTC.

The chain has TRBV6-5 and TRBJ2-3; TRBD2 matches at 8 bases. Per germline, CDR1 MNHEY and CDR2 SVGAGI. J was trimmed by 1 base and V by 8 bases; bases with no gene match: 5. CDR3 size: 14 residues. Here the CDR3 reads CASPRGARTDTQYF. In nucleotides, the CDR3 is TGTGCCAGCCCGCGGGGGGCCCGCACAGATACGCAGTATTTT.

The chain links TRBV6-2 or TRBV6-3 to TRBJ2-1; possibly TRBD2 for D (5 bases). The CDR3 contains 15 residues. V was shortened by 2 bases and J by 2 bases, with 10 bases between the two germline ends. Germline CDR1 MNHEY, CDR2 SVGEGT. CDR3 protein: CASSYAGVPYNEQFF. CDR3 in DNA: TGTGCCAGCAGTTACGCCGGGGTTCCCTACAATGAGCAGTTCTTC.

The V gene is TRBV7-8, the J gene TRBJ2-1; possible D gene TRBD1, 6 bases. V gave up 1 base and J gave up 0 bases, with 7 bases separating them. CDR1 and CDR2 (germline): SGHVS, FQNEAQ. The CDR3 sequence is 15 residues long. The CDR3 bases are TGTGCCAGCAGCTTAGTGGGGGCCTCCTACAATGAGCAGTTCTTC. It yields the protein CASSLVGASYNEQFF.

This clone was observed once. V is TRBV29-1 and J is TRBJ1-5, with D tentatively TRBD1 (5 bases). The CDR3 has 13 amino acids. The germline V gene encodes CDR1 SQVTM and CDR2 ANQGSEA. Trimming took 4 bases from V and 2 from J, leaving 9 bases between them. CDR3 region: CSVGTGRNQPQHF. The DNA for the CDR3 is TGCAGCGTTGGAACAGGCCGCAATCAGCCCCAGCATTTT. Full variable domain (rest looked up from reference TRBV29-1 and TRBJ1-5): SAVISQKPSRDICQRGTSLTIQCQVDSQVTMMFWYRQQPGQSLTLIATANQGSEATYESGFVIDKFPISRPNLTFSTLTVSNMSPEDSSIYLCSVGTGRNQPQHFGDGTRLSIL.